One sample yielded the 5 T cell receptor beta chains listed below, sequenced in a study of a mutant IDH1 vaccine in newly diagnosed glioma. Their antigens remain unidentified. The time point was: week 47, end of study. The investigators gave 300 ug of mutant IDH1 20-mer peptide in each vaccine dose, together with topical imiquimod. TCRdb keeps only in-frame clones here, not all; method: immunoSEQ multiplex PCR. The sample yields roughly 32,000 clones, roughly 90% seen once. The sequencing used PBMCs, collected from a glioma patient whose treatment included an IDH1 peptide vaccine. All receptors come from a man aged 40-55 years with glioma.

This chain's CDR3 is CASSEIGHGELFF. Written as DNA, the CDR3 is TGTGCCAGCAGTGAAATCGGGCACGGGGAGCTGTTTTTT. J is TRBJ2-2 and V is TRBV2; no clear D. Trimming shortened V by 2 bases and J by 7 bases, and 8 bases separated the two germline ends. The CDR3 is 13 residues long. The germline V gene encodes CDR1 SNHLY and CDR2 FYNNEI.

The rearrangement uses TRBV2 and TRBJ2-1; maybe TRBD2 (6 bases). In germline, CDR1 is SNHLY, CDR2 FYNNEI. V was pared by 4 bases and J by 6 bases, with 19 bases between. The CDR3 contains 16 residues. CDR3 nucleotide sequence: TGTGCCAGCAGTGTGGGACTTCCAATGGGACGCAATGAGCAGTTCTTC. Protein sequence: CASSVGLPMGRNEQFF.

For this clone: This same CDR3 is encoded by further DNA sequences in the sample. The V and J genes are TRBV4-2 and TRBJ2-1; D may be TRBD2 (6 bases). The CDR3 spans 14 residues. Germline CDR1 reads LGHNA; CDR2 reads YNFKEQ. Trimming pared 0 bases from V and 4 bases from J, leaving 7 bases between. The CDR3 spells CASSQEGGYNEQFF. Here the CDR3 DNA reads TGTGCCAGCAGCCAAGAAGGAGGGTACAATGAGCAGTTCTTC.

CDR3: CASSPGTGGSFSGNTIYF. In DNA form, the CDR3 reads TGTGCCAGCAGCCCCGGGACAGGGGGGAGCTTCTCTGGAAACACCATATATTTT. The chain employs TRBV5-6 and TRBJ1-3; TRBD1 matches at 11 bases. Germline CDR1 SGHDT, CDR2 YYEEEE. The CDR3 has 18 residues. V shed 4 bases, J shed 0 bases, and the junction held 9 bases outside the gene matches.

This clone was seen a single time. The V and J genes are TRBV10-3 and TRBJ1-2, with D possibly matching TRBD1 (5 bases). This CDR3 has 12 amino acids. The germline V gene has CDR1 ENHRY and CDR2 SYGVKD. The V and J ends lost 3 bases and 8 bases respectively, with 10 bases between them. CDR3 in amino acids: CAISDGGWGYTF. The CDR3 coding sequence is TGTGCCATCAGTGACGGGGGTTGGGGCTACACCTTC.